What follows are 23 T cell receptor beta chains derived from one specimen sequenced in a study of identical twins. Via MiXCR, TCRdb re-called the 5' RACE reads, giving one row per CDR3 protein. The sample yields some 1,600,000 distinct CDR3 sequences, under 35% seen once. Sample: cord blood. The receptors were gathered from a newborn girl in good health.

As concerns this clonotype: A much larger clonotype is one base distant, so this may be a read error. CDR3 nucleotide sequence: TGTGCCAGCATGCTAGTGGTCAGCGCAGATACGCAGTATTTT. Translated: CASMLVVSADTQYF. The genes are TRBV12-3 or TRBV12-4 and TRBJ2-3; D unclear. The CDR3 loop spans 14 amino acids. V was trimmed by 7 bases and J by 4 bases, leaving 15 bases between them.

The chain carries TRBV18 and TRBJ1-1; D remains unclear. There are 16 residues in the CDR3. V was cut by 2 bases and J by 0 bases, with 13 bases left in between. Germline V gene sequence: CDR1 KGHSH, CDR2 LQKENI. In DNA, the CDR3 is TGTGCCAGCTCACCAACGGGGTACCTATTGAACACTGAAGCTTTCTTT. Translation: CASSPTGYLLNTEAFF.

Note on this clonotype: This sequence may be a read error, since a much larger clone differs from it by one base. The CDR3 reads CASTWTSGIAKNIRYF. Here the CDR3 DNA reads TGTGCCAGCACCTGGACTAGCGGGATAGCCAAAAACATTCGGTACTTC. The chain couples TRBV2 to TRBJ2-4, with 12 bases that match TRBD2. Looked up from germline, CDR1 is SNHLY and CDR2 is FYNNEI. This CDR3 comprises 16 residues.

V is TRBV20-1 and J is TRBJ2-3; the match to TRBD2 covers 9 bases. The CDR3 sequence is 14 residues long. V lost 5 bases and J lost 5; bases outside the gene matches: 8. The V gene's germline CDR1 is DFQATT and CDR2 SNEGSKA (reference sequence). The CDR3 coding sequence is TGCAGTGCTCGGCGCGGGGGGGCCCAAGATACGCAGTATTTT. This gives the protein CSARRGGAQDTQYF.

The V and J genes are TRBV5-6 and TRBJ2-3, with unresolved D. This CDR3 is 14 amino acids long. The V gene lost 1 base and the J gene lost 3 bases, with 9 bases spanning the gap. CDR1 and CDR2 from the germline V gene are SGHDT and YYEEEE. The CDR3 sequence is CASSLQVVTDTQYF. The CDR3 nucleotides read TGTGCCAGCAGCTTGCAGGTGGTAACAGATACGCAGTATTTT.

This clonotype was observed a few times. V and J are TRBV20-1 and TRBJ1-1; D unclear. The CDR3 is made up of 15 amino acids. V was shortened by 0 bases and J by 0 bases, with 11 bases between the two germline ends. The germline gives CDR1 DFQATT, CDR2 SNEGSKA (reference sequence). The CDR3 here is CSARDTQTMNTEAFF. CDR3 coding DNA: TGCAGTGCTAGAGATACCCAAACCATGAACACTGAAGCTTTCTTT.

This clonotype was counted only a few times. The CDR3: CATTRGALGYNEQFF. CDR3 coding DNA: TGTGCCACTACGAGGGGGGCATTAGGGTACAATGAGCAGTTCTTC. This sequence joins TRBV28 and TRBJ2-1; TRBD1 or TRBD2 may be the D gene (6 bases each). Deletions cut 10 bases from V and 4 bases from J, with 20 bases between. The CDR3 loop spans 15 amino acids. CDR1 and CDR2 (germline): MDHEN, SYDVKM.

Only a few counts were recorded for this clonotype. This chain connects TRBV25-1 to TRBJ1-5, with D maybe TRBD1 (5 bases). Germline V gene lookup returns CDR1 MGHDK and CDR2 SYGVNS. This CDR3 has 16 amino acids. CDR3 amino acids: CAGEVGGATESQPQHF. The CDR3 bases are TGTGCTGGGGAAGTAGGCGGGGCCACGGAGAGTCAGCCCCAGCATTTT.

This chain connects TRBV7-9 to TRBJ2-1; 7 bases agree with TRBD2. The V gene's germline CDR1 is SEHNR and CDR2 FQNEAQ (reference sequence). CDR3 length: 16 residues. The V segment lost 7 bases and the J segment 5 bases; nucleotides outside the gene matches: 14. CDR3 amino acids: CASTQRGLPRHNEQFF. The CDR3 DNA is TGTGCCAGCACCCAACGGGGACTACCGAGACACAATGAGCAGTTCTTC. Drawing the rest from reference TRBV7-9 and TRBJ2-1, the complete variable domain is DTGVSQNPRHKITKRGQNVTFRCDPISEHNRLYWYRQTLGQGPEFLTYFQNEAQLEKSRLLSDRFSAERPKGSFSTLEIQRTEQGDSAMYLCASTQRGLPRHNEQFFGPGTRLTVL.

The chain joins TRBV3-1 to TRBJ2-5; the D gene is possibly TRBD2 (7 bases). The length of the CDR3 is 14 residues. V lost 6 bases to trimming and J lost 5 bases, with 16 bases between them. Germline CDR1 LGHDT, CDR2 YNNKEL (reference sequence). The CDR3 reads CASRGGGAVETQYF. The CDR3 region has the DNA TGTGCCAGCAGAGGGGGGGGAGCGGTGGAGACCCAGTACTTC.

The chain combines TRBV28 with TRBJ2-1; the D gene is possibly TRBD1 (5 bases). V lost 9 bases to trimming and J lost 2 bases, with 14 bases between them. Germline CDR1 MDHEN, CDR2 SYDVKM. The CDR3 runs 14 residues. The CDR3 DNA sequence: TGTGCCAGTATCCCGGAAGGGGCCTACAATGAGCAGTTCTTC. Protein: CASIPEGAYNEQFF.

There are a few counts of this clonotype. The genes are TRBV29-1 and TRBJ1-5; D not resolved. The V end was cut by 4 bases, the J end by 0 bases, with 10 bases between. Germline lookup yields CDR1 SQVTM and CDR2 ANQGSEA. The CDR3 covers 14 residues. In DNA form, the CDR3 reads TGCAGCGTTGCCGACGGTTATAGCAATCAGCCCCAGCATTTT. It codes for CSVADGYSNQPQHF.

This clonotype was counted ten times or more. This rearrangement joins TRBV4-2 to TRBJ1-2; D may be TRBD1 (6 bases). The CDR3 covers 13 residues. Germline CDR1 and CDR2: LGHNA and YNFKEQ. The V and J ends lost 0 bases and 8 bases respectively, with 10 bases between them. CDR3 in DNA: TGTGCCAGCAGCCAAGATAGGAGGGGGGGCTACACCTTC. This sequence encodes CASSQDRRGGYTF.

This clonotype has at least ten counts. The gene calls are TRBV2 and TRBJ2-3, with D hard to call. Germline V gene sequence: CDR1 SNHLY, CDR2 FYNNEI. This CDR3 region has 13 residues. V dropped 3 bases and J dropped 6 bases, with 10 bases sitting between them. The CDR3: CASSESRTDTQYF. The DNA for the CDR3 is TGTGCCAGCAGTGAGTCCCGGACGGATACGCAGTATTTT.

In this sample, this clonotype turned up a few times. The chain carries TRBV20-1 and TRBJ1-2, with 7 bases identical to TRBD1. The CDR3 totals 12 residues. Germline-derived CDR1 and CDR2 are DFQATT and SNEGSKA (reference sequence). The V segment lost 3 bases and the J segment 8 bases; nucleotides outside the gene matches: 6. As DNA, the CDR3 is TGCAGTGCTAGTTCAGGACAGGACGGCTACACCTTC. Its protein product is CSASSGQDGYTF.

This clonotype occurred many times. This chain joins TRBV7-9 and TRBJ2-5; D gene ambiguous. Trimming took off 1 base at V and 3 bases at J, with 9 bases between the two ends. The CDR3 spans 14 residues. Germline loops: CDR1 SEHNR, CDR2 FQNEAQ (reference sequence). The DNA for the CDR3 is TGTGCCAGCAGCTTAGTATCTAGAAAAGAGACCCAGTACTTC. It encodes CASSLVSRKETQYF.

The J gene is TRBJ2-6, the V gene TRBV12-3 or TRBV12-4; tentative D call: TRBD1 (5 bases). The CDR3 is 13 amino acids. The germline V and J ends were trimmed by 1 base and 8 bases, with 6 bases remaining between them. The CDR3 region is CASSLEDTNVLTF. CDR3 DNA sequence: TGTGCCAGCAGTTTAGAGGACACCAACGTCCTGACTTTC.

This clonotype was observed a few times. The chain has TRBV10-2 and TRBJ1-2; D gene unclear. This CDR3 comprises 13 residues. Germline V gene sequence: CDR1 WSHSY, CDR2 SAAADI. Trimming pared 8 bases from V and 0 bases from J, leaving 10 bases between. The CDR3 region has the DNA TGCGCCAGCGGGAACAGTCCTAACTATGGCTACACCTTC. Translation gives CASGNSPNYGYTF.

V usage is TRBV27 and J usage is TRBJ2-4; D is possibly TRBD1 or TRBD2 (7 bases each). The germline V and J ends were trimmed by 2 bases and 3 bases, with 14 bases remaining between them. The CDR3 runs 16 residues. The germline CDR1 and CDR2 sequences are MNHEY and SMNVEV (reference sequence). The CDR3 bases are TGTGCCAGCAGTTTACTTTCAGGGGGGGGCAAAAACATTCAGTACTTC. Amino acid sequence: CASSLLSGGGKNIQYF.

This chain joins TRBV6-1 and TRBJ2-5, with 7 bases identical to TRBD2. This CDR3 region has 15 residues. V lost 4 bases to trimming and J lost 2 bases; unmatched junction nucleotides: 7. Per germline, CDR1 MNHNS and CDR2 SASEGT. For the CDR3, the DNA is TGTGCCAGCAGTGGAAGGACTAGGCGTCAAGAGACCCAGTACTTC. Its translation is CASSGRTRRQETQYF.

The V gene is TRBV28, the J gene TRBJ1-1, with a weak D call TRBD1 (6 bases). The CDR3 sequence is 13 residues long. Trimming stripped 2 bases from V and 7 bases from J, with 11 bases between. Germline CDR1 is MDHEN and CDR2 is SYDVKM. CDR3 DNA: TGTGCCAGCAGTTTAAGGGGGAAGGGTGAAGCTTTCTTT. This gives the protein CASSLRGKGEAFF.

This clonotype was found many times. The rearrangement links TRBV12-3 or TRBV12-4 to TRBJ2-3; unclear D gene. The ends were cut back, 2 bases at V and 2 bases at J, with 14 bases in the middle. CDR3 length: 16 residues. DNA for the CDR3: TGTGCCAGCAGTTTACCCGCTCTAGTGCCCACAGATACGCAGTATTTT. This translates into CASSLPALVPTDTQYF.

The chain carries TRBV10-3 and TRBJ2-3; D is unclear. CDR1 and CDR2 (germline): ENHRY, SYGVKD. The V end was cut by 8 bases, the J end by 3 bases, with 12 bases between. The CDR3 loop spans 13 amino acids. CDR3 residues: CAIGLMVTDTQYF. The CDR3 DNA reads as TGTGCCATCGGGCTTATGGTGACAGATACGCAGTATTTT.